Detailed here is one T cell receptor (beta chain). TCRdb independently ran MiXCR on the RACE reads; one entry per CDR3 protein. The data contain around 120,000 distinct CDR3 sequences, 13% of them singletons. These data come from a study of human T cells and chemical hapten exposure. This CDR3 has 14 residues. With V trimmed by 8 bases and J by 5 bases, 7 bases remained unmatched. Regarding time point: pre-sensitization, week 0. This sample's treatment: therapeutic diphenylcyclopropenone sensitization with weekly scalp DPC. The sequence derives from a woman aged 18 to 35 with alopecia areata. Some clones in this sample may be carry-over from other donors' samples. The rearrangement links TRBV12-3 or TRBV12-4 to TRBJ2-3; 10 bases are a match to TRBD2. This specimen consisted of whole blood, obtained in connection with sensitization to the hapten diphenylcyclopropenone (DPC). The CDR3 region has the DNA TGTGCCAGCGGAATAGCGGGGGGCGGAGATACGCAGTATTTT. Protein: CASGIAGGGDTQYF.